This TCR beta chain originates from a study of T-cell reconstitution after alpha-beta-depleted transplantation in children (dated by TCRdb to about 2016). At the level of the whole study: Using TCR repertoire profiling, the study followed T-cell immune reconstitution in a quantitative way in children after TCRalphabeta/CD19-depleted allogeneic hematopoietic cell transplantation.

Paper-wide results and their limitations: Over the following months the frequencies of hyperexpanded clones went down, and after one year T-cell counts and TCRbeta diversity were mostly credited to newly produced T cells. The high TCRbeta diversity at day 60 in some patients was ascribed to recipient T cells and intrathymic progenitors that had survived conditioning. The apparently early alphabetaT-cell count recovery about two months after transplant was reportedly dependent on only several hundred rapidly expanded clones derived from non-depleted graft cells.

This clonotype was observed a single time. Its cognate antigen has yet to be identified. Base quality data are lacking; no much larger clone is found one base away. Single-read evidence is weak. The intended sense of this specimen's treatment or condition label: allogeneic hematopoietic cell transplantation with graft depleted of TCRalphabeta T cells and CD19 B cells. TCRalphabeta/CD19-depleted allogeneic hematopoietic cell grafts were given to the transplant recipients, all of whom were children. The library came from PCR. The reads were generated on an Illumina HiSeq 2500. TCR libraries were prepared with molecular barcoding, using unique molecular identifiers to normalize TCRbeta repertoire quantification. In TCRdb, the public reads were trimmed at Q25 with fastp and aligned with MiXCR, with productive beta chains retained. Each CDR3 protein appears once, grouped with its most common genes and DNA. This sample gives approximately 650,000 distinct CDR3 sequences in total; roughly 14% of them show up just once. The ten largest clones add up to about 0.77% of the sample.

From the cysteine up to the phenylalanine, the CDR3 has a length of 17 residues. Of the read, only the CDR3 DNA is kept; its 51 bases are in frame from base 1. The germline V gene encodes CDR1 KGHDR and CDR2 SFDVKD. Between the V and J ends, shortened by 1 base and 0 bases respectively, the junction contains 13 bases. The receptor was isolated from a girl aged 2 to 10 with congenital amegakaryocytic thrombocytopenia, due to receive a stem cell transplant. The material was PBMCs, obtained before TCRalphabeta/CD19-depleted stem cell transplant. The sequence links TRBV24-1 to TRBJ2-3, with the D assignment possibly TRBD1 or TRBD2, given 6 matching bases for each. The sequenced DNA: TGTGCCACCAGTGATTTCCCCCAGGGGACTAGCACAGATACGCAGTATTTT. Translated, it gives CATSDFPQGTSTDTQYF.